The text below deals with one T cell receptor beta chain. This specimen comes from a study of blood T cell repertoires in COVID-19. Across the study: Sites across the United States, Italy and Spain contributed samples from acute and convalescent COVID-19.

CDR1 is MGHRA, CDR2 YSYEKL, per germline. V dropped 1 base and J dropped 6 bases, with 14 bases sitting between them. The CDR3 runs 15 residues. Method: immunoSEQ multiplex PCR; TCRdb's copy keeps in-frame clones and lacks some. The table lists around 190,000 clones, more than 60% of them singletons. What was sequenced was peripheral blood. The V and J genes are TRBV4-1 and TRBJ2-3; tentative D call: TRBD2 (6 bases). This clonotype was sampled from a woman in her forties or fifties with acute or convalescent COVID-19. This chain's CDR3 is CASSQGIRERDTQYF. The CDR3 DNA sequence: TGCGCCAGCAGCCAAGGGATACGGGAGAGGGATACGCAGTATTTT.